This T cell receptor (beta chain) was profiled in a study of CD8 T cells in Susac syndrome. Random hexamers were used to reverse transcribe about 0.5 to 1 ug of RNA. TCRdb reprocessed the immunoSEQ multiplex PCR reads via MiXCR and lists one record per CDR3 protein. The sample lists approximately 50,000 distinct CDR3 sequences; 95% were seen once. Germline values: CDR1 MGHRA, CDR2 YSYEKL. The length of the CDR3 is 15 residues. V shed 1 base and J shed 5 bases, with 14 bases lying between them. This clonotype was obtained from a human donor with Susac syndrome. This rearrangement joins TRBV4-1 to TRBJ1-1; D is unresolved. The sequenced sample was CD8+ T cells from PBMCs. For the CDR3, the DNA is TGCGCCAGCAGCCAAGTGGCCTTAGGGTTGACTGAAGCTTTCTTT. It is translated as CASSQVALGLTEAFF.